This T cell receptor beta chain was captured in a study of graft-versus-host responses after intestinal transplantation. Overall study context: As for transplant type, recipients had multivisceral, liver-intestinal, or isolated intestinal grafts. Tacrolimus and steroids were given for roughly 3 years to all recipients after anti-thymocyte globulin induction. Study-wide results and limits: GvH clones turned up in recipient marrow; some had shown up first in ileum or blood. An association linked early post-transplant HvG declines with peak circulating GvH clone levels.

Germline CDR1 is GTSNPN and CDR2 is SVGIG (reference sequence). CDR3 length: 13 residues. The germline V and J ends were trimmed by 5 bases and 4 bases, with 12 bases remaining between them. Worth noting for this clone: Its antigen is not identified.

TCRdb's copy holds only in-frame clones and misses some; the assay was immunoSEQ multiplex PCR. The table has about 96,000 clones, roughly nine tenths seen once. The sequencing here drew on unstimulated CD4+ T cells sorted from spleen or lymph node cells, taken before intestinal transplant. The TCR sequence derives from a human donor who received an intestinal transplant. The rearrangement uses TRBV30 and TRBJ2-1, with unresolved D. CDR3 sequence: CAWVSFGYNEQFF. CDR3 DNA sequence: TGTGCCTGGGTCAGCTTCGGGTACAATGAGCAGTTCTTC.